The clone carrying this T cell receptor beta chain occurred many times. These data come from a study of regulatory T cells in long-lasting Graves disease. The germline V and J ends were trimmed by 7 bases and 1 base, with 10 bases remaining between them. This CDR3 region has 13 residues. Germline V gene data show CDR1 as MDHEN and CDR2 as SYDVKM. Time point described: persistent/refractory GD, antithyroid drugs over 5 years with positive TRAb. PBMC RNA served as the TCR library source. American Thyroid Association guidelines were used to diagnose Graves' disease. Sequencing libraries for TCR beta were prepared with iRepertoire HTBI primers and Arm-PCR of CDR3 regions. TCRdb ran MiXCR on the multiplex PCR reads and lists one entry per CDR3 protein. The sample has roughly 500,000 distinct CDR3 sequences; 20% to 25% are singletons.

The material was peripheral blood mononuclear cells (PBMCs), obtained when the disease was refractory, from a patient treated with antithyroid drugs. This receptor was identified in a female donor with Graves disease. The V and J genes are TRBV28 and TRBJ1-2; maybe TRBD1 (5 bases). CDR3 in amino acids: CASNSGNNYGYTF. CDR3 in DNA: TGTGCCAGCAACTCAGGGAATAACTATGGCTACACCTTC.